This entry is about one T cell receptor (beta chain). Antigen unknown. Method: immunoSEQ multiplex PCR; TCRdb's copy keeps in-frame clones and lacks some. The profile shows roughly 100,000 clones, 91% of them singletons. This record belongs to a study of graft-versus-host responses after intestinal transplantation. As for the study in general: Each recipient received anti-thymocyte globulin induction, then tacrolimus and steroids for approximately three years.

The V end was cut by 0 bases, the J end by 4 bases, with 9 bases between. This CDR3 has 14 amino acids. Germline V gene data show CDR1 as SGHVS and CDR2 as FQNEAQ. General observations from the study: In recipient marrow, GvH clones were found, and some appeared first in ileum or blood.

The source is a human donor who was the organ donor for an intestinal transplant. V and J are TRBV7-8 and TRBJ1-1; D is ambiguous. Sequencing used unstimulated CD4+ T cells sorted from spleen or lymph node cells, obtained before transplant. Written as DNA, the CDR3 is TGTGCCAGCAGCTTAGCGCGGGCCAGCACTGAAGCTTTCTTT. It specifies CASSLARASTEAFF.